These T cell receptor beta chains were read from a single sample in a study of control samples from healthy donors and cancer patients. Generated by immunoSEQ multiplex PCR, the TCRdb table keeps only in-frame clones and is missing some. The sample records approximately 84,000 clones, 75% to 95% being singletons. The sample was blood. The receptors originated from a man younger than 40 in good health. Each CDR3 is given with its conserved first and last residue. D genes are given only for firm matches. Part of the rows lack a size; the others show once, few, many or a class for expanded clones.

- TRBJ2-5 - TRBV15 TGTGCCACCAGCAGAGATCCCATTGAGACCCAGTACTTC CATSRDPIETQYF
- TRBJ1-4 - TRBV3-1/TRBV3-2 TGTGCCAAGTCCGCCCCGGCGGCTAATGAAAAACTGTTTTTT CAKSAPAANEKLFF
- TRBJ2-1 - TRBV5-4 TGTGCCAGCAGCTTGGACTTGAATGAGCAGTTCTTC CASSLDLNEQFF
- TRBJ1-1 - TRBV7-9 TGTGCCAGCAGCGTCCCAGGGTCCTGGGACACTGAAGCTTTCTTT CASSVPGSWDTEAFF
- TRBJ2-5 - TRBV27 TGTGCCAGCAGTGGGGGGACACAAGAGACCCAGTACTTC CASSGGTQETQYF
TRBD2 TRBJ2-3 - TRBV27 TGTGCCAGCAGTTCAGGGTTAGCGGGAGCTCTAACGCAGTATTTT CASSSGLAGALTQYF
TRBD1 TRBJ2-7 - TRBV10-1 TGCGCCAGCAGGGGGACAGGGGCCCGCGAGCAGTACTTC CASRGTGAREQYF
TRBD2 TRBJ2-3 - TRBV6-1 TGTGCCAGCAGTGAATATAGGGGAGGGGATACGCAGTATTTT CASSEYRGGDTQYF
TRBD1 TRBJ2-7 - TRBV5-1 TGCGCCAGCAGCTCCACGACAGGGGGATTCGGCGAGCAGTACTTC CASSSTTGGFGEQYF
TRBD2 TRBJ2-3 - TRBV28 TGTGCCAGCAGTTTAAATCCACTAGCGAGCACAGATACGCAGTATTTT CASSLNPLASTDTQYF
TRBD1 TRBJ1-5 - TRBV28 TGTGCCAGCAGCCACAGGACAGGGAATCAGCCCCAGCATTTT CASSHRTGNQPQHF
TRBD1 TRBJ1-5 once TRBV10-3 TGTGCCATCAGTGAGTCGGGCCCCGCGACAGGGGGTAGGGGTCAGCCCCAGCATTTT CAISESGPATGGRGQPQHF
- TRBJ1-5 - TRBV28 TGTGCCAGCAGTTTTGAGCAGGGATTTGGTCAGCCCCAGCATTTT CASSFEQGFGQPQHF
- TRBJ1-5 - TRBV6-5 TGTGCCAGCAACGGGCAGGGGAAGAGCAATCAGCCCCAGCATTTT CASNGQGKSNQPQHF
- TRBJ2-1 - TRBV14 TGTGCCAGCAGCCAAGATCCCAGGGGGGGTGAAGATGAGCAGTTCTTC CASSQDPRGGEDEQFF
- TRBJ2-3 - TRBV10-3 TGTGCCATCAGGGGGGCGTCCACAGATACGCAGTATTTT CAIRGASTDTQYF
- TRBJ2-5 - TRBV5-4 TGTGCCAGCAGCTTGGTGGGGGCGGAGACCCAGTACTTC CASSLVGAETQYF
- TRBJ1-1 - TRBV30 TGTGCCTGGAGTGTTAGTATGAACACTGAAGCTTTCTTT CAWSVSMNTEAFF
- TRBJ1-2 - TRBV11-2 TGTGCCAGCAGCATCCGGCTTCCTGGCGTAGAGACGGACCCCTATGGCTACACCTTC CASSIRLPGVETDPYGYTF
TRBD1 TRBJ1-2 - TRBV9 TGTGCCAGCAGCGCGGGACAGGGGGACTATGGCTACACCTTC CASSAGQGDYGYTF
TRBD1 TRBJ1-5 - TRBV6-5 TGTGCCAGCAGGATGACAGGGGTCGTAGATCAGCCCCAGCATTTT CASRMTGVVDQPQHF
- TRBJ2-3 - TRBV9 TGTGCCAGCAGCGTAATTGGCCTTGGCACAGATACGCAGTATTTT CASSVIGLGTDTQYF
TRBD2 TRBJ2-3 - TRBV6-2/TRBV6-3 TGTGCCAGCAGTTACGGGACTAGCGGGAGAACAGATACGCAGTATTTT CASSYGTSGRTDTQYF
- TRBJ1-2 - TRBV6-6 TGTGCCAGCAGTTACCTGGAATTGGCCGCTAATGGCTACACCTTC CASSYLELAANGYTF
- TRBJ2-2 - TRBV7-9 TGTGCCACCCCAAACCCCGCGAACACCGGGGAGCTGTTTTTT CATPNPANTGELFF
- TRBJ2-1 - TRBV5-4 TGTGCCAGCAGCTTGTTGGAATCCTACAATGAGCAGTTCTTC CASSLLESYNEQFF
- TRBJ2-1 - TRBV24-1 TGTGCCACCAGTGATTCAGGGGGAGGGCCCTCGTACAATGAGCAGTTCTTC CATSDSGGGPSYNEQFF
- TRBJ1-5 few TRBV5-6 TGTGCCAGCAGCTTGGGACAGGTTGGCCATCAGCCCCAGCATTTT CASSLGQVGHQPQHF
- TRBJ2-1 - TRBV5-6 TGTGCCAGCAGCTGGGGGACCGCCTACAATGAGCAGTTCTTC CASSWGTAYNEQFF
- TRBJ1-5 once TRBV30 TGTGCCTGGAGTGTTGAGCGCCTCGGGCCCCAGCATTTT CAWSVERLGPQHF
- TRBJ2-1 few TRBV20-1 TGCAGTGCTAGTTCTCCTTCGGGTATACACAATGAGCAGTTCTTC CSASSPSGIHNEQFF
- TRBJ2-5 - TRBV2 TGTGCCAGCAGATTGACGCAAGAGACCCAGTACTTC CASRLTQETQYF
- TRBJ2-7 - TRBV14 TGTGCCAGCAGCCAGGACTCAGGGGCCTACGAGCAGTACTTC CASSQDSGAYEQYF
TRBD1 TRBJ1-6 - TRBV7-2 TGTGCCAGCAGCAGCTGGGGACAGGGGGCTAATTCACCCCTCCACTTT CASSSWGQGANSPLHF
- TRBJ2-1 few TRBV6-5 TGTGCCGCCGAACTTGGCTCCTACAATGAGCAGTTCTTC CAAELGSYNEQFF
- TRBJ1-4 - TRBV2 TGTGCCAGCAGTGAAGAGTTGGGGGATGAAAAACTGTTTTTT CASSEELGDEKLFF
- TRBJ2-7 - TRBV2 TGTGCCAGCAGCGGACTATCCTACGAGCAGTACTTC CASSGLSYEQYF
- TRBJ2-5 - TRBV28 TGTGCCAGCAGTCCCCTTTTTCGGGAGACCCAGTACTTC CASSPLFRETQYF
- TRBJ2-7 - TRBV14 TGTGCCAGCAGCCGATTAACAGCCCTCGGGGAGCAGTACTTC CASSRLTALGEQYF
- TRBJ2-1 - TRBV11-3 TGTGCCAGCAGCTTAGAAGGTAGCTCCTACAATGAGCAGTTCTTC CASSLEGSSYNEQFF
- TRBJ2-4 - TRBV5-1 TGCGCCAGCAGCTCTGACAGGATTGGAGTGACTGCCAAAAACATTCAGTACTTC CASSSDRIGVTAKNIQYF
TRBD2 TRBJ2-3 few TRBV19 TGTGCCAGTAGGCCTAGCGGGGGCTTAGATACGCAGTATTTT CASRPSGGLDTQYF
TRBD1 TRBJ1-2 - TRBV5-8 TGTGCCAGCAGCTTGACATTAACCGGGACAGCCGTGAATGGTGGCTACACCTTC CASSLTLTGTAVNGGYTF
- TRBJ1-4 - TRBV7-6 TGTGCCAGCAGCCCCTCAGGAAAACTGTTTTTT CASSPSGKLFF
TRBD1 TRBJ1-1 - TRBV19 TGTGCCAGTAAGGACGGGACAGTTATGAACACTGAAGCTTTCTTT CASKDGTVMNTEAFF
- TRBJ2-3 - TRBV9 TGTGCCAGCAGCGTAGCTCCGAGGGCGGGGGATACGCAGTATTTT CASSVAPRAGDTQYF
- TRBJ2-2 once TRBV6-5 TGTGCCAGCAGAGACAGGCGCTCTAACACCGGGGAGCTGTTTTTT CASRDRRSNTGELFF
- TRBJ1-1 - TRBV7-8 TGTGCCAGCAGCTTCACAGGGAACACTGAAGCTTTCTTT CASSFTGNTEAFF
TRBD1 TRBJ1-1 - TRBV19 TGTGCCAGTAGTATAGCACGCCCACCCCAGGGGGCAACTTTCTTT CASSIARPPQGATFF
TRBD1 TRBJ2-7 - TRBV29-1 TGCAGCGTCCTGAAGAGGGACAGATCGTACGAGCAGTACTTC CSVLKRDRSYEQYF